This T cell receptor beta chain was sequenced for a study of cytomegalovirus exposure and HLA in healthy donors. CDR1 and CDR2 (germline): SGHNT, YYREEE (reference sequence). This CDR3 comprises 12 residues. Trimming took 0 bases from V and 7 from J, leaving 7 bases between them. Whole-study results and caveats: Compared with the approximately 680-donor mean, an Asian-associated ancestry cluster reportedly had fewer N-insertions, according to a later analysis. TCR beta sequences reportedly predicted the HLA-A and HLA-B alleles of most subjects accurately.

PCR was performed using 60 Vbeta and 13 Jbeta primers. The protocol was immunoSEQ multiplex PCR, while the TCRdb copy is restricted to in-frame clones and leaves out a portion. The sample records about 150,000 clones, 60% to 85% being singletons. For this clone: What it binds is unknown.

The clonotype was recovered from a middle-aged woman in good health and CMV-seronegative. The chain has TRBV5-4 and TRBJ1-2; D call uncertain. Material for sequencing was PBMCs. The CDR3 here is CASSLERVGYTF. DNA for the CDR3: TGTGCCAGCAGCTTGGAGCGGGTTGGCTACACCTTC.